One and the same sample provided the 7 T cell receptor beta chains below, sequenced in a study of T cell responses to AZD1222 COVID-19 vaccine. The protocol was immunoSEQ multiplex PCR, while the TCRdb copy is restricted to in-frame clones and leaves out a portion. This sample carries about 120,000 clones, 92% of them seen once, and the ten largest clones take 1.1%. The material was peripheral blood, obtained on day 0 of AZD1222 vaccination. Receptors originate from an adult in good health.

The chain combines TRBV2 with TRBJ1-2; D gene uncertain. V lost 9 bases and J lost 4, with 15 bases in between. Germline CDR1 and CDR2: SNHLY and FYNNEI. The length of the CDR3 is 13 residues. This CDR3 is CASRKTGTYGYTF. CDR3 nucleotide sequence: TGTGCCAGTCGTAAGACTGGAACCTATGGCTACACCTTC.

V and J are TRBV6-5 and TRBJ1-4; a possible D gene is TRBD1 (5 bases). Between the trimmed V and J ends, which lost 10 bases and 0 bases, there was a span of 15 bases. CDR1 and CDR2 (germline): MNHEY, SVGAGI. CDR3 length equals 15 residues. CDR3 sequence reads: CATRKGPATNEKLFF. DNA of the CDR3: TGTGCCACCCGGAAGGGGCCTGCAACTAATGAAAAACTGTTTTTT.

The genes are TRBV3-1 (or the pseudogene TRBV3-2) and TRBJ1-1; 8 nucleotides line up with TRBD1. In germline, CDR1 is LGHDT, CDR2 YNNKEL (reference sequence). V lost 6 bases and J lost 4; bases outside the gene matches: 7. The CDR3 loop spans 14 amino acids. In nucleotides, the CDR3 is TGTGCCAGCAGGGGGACAGGCCGGAGCACTGAAGCTTTCTTT. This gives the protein CASRGTGRSTEAFF.

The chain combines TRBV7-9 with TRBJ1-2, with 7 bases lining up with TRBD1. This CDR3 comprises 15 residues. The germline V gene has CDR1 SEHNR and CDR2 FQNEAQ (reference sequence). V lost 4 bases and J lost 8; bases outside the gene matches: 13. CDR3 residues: CASSSLDRASIGYTF. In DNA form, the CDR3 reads TGTGCCAGCAGCTCCCTCGACAGGGCGTCGATAGGCTACACCTTC.

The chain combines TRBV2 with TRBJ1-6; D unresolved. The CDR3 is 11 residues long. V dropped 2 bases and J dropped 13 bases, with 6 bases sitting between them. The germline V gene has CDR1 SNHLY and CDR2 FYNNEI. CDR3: CASSESLPLHF. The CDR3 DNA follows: TGTGCCAGCAGTGAATCCCTGCCCCTCCACTTT.

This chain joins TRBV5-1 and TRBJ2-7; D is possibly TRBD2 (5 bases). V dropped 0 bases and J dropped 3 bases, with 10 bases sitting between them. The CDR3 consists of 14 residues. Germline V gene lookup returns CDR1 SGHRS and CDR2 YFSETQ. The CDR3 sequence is CASSLGGGGYEQYF. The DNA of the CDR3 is TGCGCCAGCAGCTTGGGGGGTGGAGGCTACGAGCAGTACTTC.

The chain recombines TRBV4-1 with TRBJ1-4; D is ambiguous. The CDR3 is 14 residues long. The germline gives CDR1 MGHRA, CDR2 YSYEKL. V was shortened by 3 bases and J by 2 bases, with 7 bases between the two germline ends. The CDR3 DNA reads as TGCGCCAGCAGCCAGGGTATCACTAATGAAAAACTGTTTTTT. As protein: CASSQGITNEKLFF.